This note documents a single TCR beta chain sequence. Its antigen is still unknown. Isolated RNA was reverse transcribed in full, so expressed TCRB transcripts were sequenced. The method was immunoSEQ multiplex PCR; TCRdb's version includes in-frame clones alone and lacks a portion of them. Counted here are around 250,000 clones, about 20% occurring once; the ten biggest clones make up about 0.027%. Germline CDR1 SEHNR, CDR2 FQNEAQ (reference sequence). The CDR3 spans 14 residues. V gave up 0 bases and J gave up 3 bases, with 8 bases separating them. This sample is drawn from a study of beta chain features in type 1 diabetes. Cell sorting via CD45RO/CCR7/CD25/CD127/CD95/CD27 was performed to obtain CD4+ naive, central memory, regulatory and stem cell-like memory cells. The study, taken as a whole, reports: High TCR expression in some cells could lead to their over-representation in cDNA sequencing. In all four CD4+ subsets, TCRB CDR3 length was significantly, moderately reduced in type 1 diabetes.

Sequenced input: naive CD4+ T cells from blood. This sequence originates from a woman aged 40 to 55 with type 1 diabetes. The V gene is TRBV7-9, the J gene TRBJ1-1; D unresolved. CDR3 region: CASSLASVDTEAFF. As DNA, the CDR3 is TGTGCCAGCAGCTTAGCGTCGGTAGACACTGAAGCTTTCTTT. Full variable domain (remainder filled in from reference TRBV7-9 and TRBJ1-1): DTGVSQNPRHKITKRGQNVTFRCDPISEHNRLYWYRQTLGQGPEFLTYFQNEAQLEKSRLLSDRFSAERPKGSFSTLEIQRTEQGDSAMYLCASSLASVDTEAFFGQGTRLTVV.